This entry features one T cell receptor beta chain sequence. Its specificity is not known. Only in-frame clones appear in the TCRdb table, and some are missing; sequencing was by immunoSEQ multiplex PCR. The table lists more than 110,000 clones, approximately 89% of them singletons. There are 14 residues in the CDR3. Germline V CDR1 and CDR2: MGHRA, YSYEKL. Trimming took 4 bases from V and 1 from J, leaving 10 bases between them. The data derive from a study of T cell responses to AZD1222 COVID-19 vaccine. Study-wide context: Pooling covered second doses at about 4 or about 12 weeks.

Study-wide findings and caveats: Unmutated regions of variants are reportedly targeted by nearly half of spike-specific TCRs.

Sequenced here: peripheral blood, sampled on day 0 of AZD1222 vaccination. The V call is TRBV4-1, the J call TRBJ2-5; D might be TRBD2 (6 bases). The origin of this receptor is an adult in good health. This CDR3 reads CASSRGRIQETQYF. As DNA, the CDR3 is TGCGCCAGCAGCCGTGGGAGGATCCAAGAGACCCAGTACTTC.